A selection of T cell receptor beta chains follows, all from one sample in a study of shared clonotypes between healthy human individuals. Assay used: immunoSEQ multiplex PCR; TCRdb lists only in-frame clones, some missing. The data contain roughly 850,000 clones, approximately 97% of them seen just once; the ten biggest clones take up around 0.25%. The sequencing input was naive CD8+ T cells sorted from blood. Receptors originate from a man aged 25-45 years in good health. Both conserved end residues are part of each CDR3. A D gene is named only where the DNA matches it firmly. The size of a clone is reported for some rows only, either as once, few or many, or as a class for expanded clones.

-,TRBV4-3,-,TRBJ1-1,CASSQDFEFAGRSAEAFF,TGCGCCAGCAGCCAAGATTTCGAGTTTGCGGGGCGGAGTGCTGAAGCTTTCTTT
-,TRBV14,-,TRBJ1-1,CASSQDYSGHRTEAFF,TGTGCCAGCAGCCAAGATTATAGCGGACACAGAACTGAAGCTTTCTTT
-,TRBV6-1,-,TRBJ2-1,CASSSGDSIYNEQFF,TGTGCCAGCAGTTCCGGGGATAGTATCTACAATGAGCAGTTCTTC
once,TRBV6-5,TRBD2,TRBJ2-1,CASSYLASGNNEQFF,TGTGCCAGCAGTTACCTGGCTAGCGGGAACAATGAGCAGTTCTTC
-,TRBV6-1,-,TRBJ2-1,CASSEGLASYNEQFF,TGTGCCAGCAGTGAGGGTTTGGCCAGCTACAATGAGCAGTTCTTC
-,TRBV7-9,TRBD1,TRBJ2-5,CASSGAPQGQETQYF,TGTGCCAGCAGCGGAGCCCCACAGGGGCAAGAGACCCAGTACTTC
-,TRBV30,TRBD2,TRBJ2-7,CASIGGGSYEQYF,TGTGCCTCAATAGGCGGGGGCTCCTACGAGCAGTACTTC
-,TRBV7-7,-,TRBJ2-5,CASSLGQGVGETQYF,TGTGCTAGCAGCTTAGGTCAGGGAGTAGGGGAGACCCAGTACTTC
-,TRBV21-1,-,TRBJ1-5,CASTKVCGHYHSNQPQHF,TGTGCCAGCACAAAGGTTTGTGGGCACTACCATAGCAATCAGCCCCAGCATTTT
-,TRBV10-3,-,TRBJ2-7,CSTRPGHSYEQYF,TGTTCTACCCGTCCGGGACATTCCTACGAGCAGTACTTC
-,TRBV30,TRBD2,TRBJ2-7,CAWNPAGGPYEQYF,TGTGCCTGGAACCCAGCGGGAGGCCCCTACGAGCAGTACTTC